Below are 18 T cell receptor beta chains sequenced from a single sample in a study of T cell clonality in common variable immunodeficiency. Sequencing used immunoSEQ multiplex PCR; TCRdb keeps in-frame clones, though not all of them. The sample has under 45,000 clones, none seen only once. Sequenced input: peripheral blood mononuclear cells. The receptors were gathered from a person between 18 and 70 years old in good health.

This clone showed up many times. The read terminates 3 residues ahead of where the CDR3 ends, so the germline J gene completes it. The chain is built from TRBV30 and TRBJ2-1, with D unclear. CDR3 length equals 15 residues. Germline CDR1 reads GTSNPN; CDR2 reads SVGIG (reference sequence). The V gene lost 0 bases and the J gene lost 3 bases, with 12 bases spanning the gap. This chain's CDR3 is CAWSVVAGIYNEQFF. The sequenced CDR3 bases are TGTGCCTGGAGTGTAGTGGCAGGCATCTACAATGAG.

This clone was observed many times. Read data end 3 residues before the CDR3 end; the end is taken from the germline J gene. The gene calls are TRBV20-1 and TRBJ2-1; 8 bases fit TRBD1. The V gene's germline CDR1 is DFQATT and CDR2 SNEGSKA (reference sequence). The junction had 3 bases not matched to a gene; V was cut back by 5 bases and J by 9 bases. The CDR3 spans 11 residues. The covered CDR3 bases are TGCAGTGCTCAGGGGGCAGGTGAG. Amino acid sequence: CSAQGAGE. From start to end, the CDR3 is CSAQGAGEQFF.

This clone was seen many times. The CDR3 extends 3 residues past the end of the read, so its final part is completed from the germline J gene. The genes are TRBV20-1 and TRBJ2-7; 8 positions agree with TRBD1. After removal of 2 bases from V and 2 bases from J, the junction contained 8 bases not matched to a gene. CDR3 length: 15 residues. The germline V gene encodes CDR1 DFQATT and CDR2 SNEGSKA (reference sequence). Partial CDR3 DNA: TGCAGTGCTAGAAACCGGCGGGACAGGACCTACGAG. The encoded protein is CSARNRRDRTYE. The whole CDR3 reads CSARNRRDRTYEQYF.

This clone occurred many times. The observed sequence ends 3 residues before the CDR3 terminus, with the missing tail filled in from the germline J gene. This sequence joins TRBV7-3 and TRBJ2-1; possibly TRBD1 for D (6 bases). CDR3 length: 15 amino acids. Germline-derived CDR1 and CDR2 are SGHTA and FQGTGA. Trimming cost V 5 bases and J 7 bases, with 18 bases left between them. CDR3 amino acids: CASSVQGGQANEQFF. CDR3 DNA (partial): TGTGCCAGCAGCGTACAGGGTGGTCAGGCGAATGAG.

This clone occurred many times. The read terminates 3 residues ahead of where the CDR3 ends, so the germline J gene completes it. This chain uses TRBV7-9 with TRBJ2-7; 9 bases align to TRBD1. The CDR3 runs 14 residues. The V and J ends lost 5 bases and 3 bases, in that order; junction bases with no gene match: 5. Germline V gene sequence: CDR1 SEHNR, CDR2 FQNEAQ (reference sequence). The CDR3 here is CASSGPGQGYEQYF. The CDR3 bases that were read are TGTGCCAGCAGCGGACCGGGACAGGGCTACGAG.

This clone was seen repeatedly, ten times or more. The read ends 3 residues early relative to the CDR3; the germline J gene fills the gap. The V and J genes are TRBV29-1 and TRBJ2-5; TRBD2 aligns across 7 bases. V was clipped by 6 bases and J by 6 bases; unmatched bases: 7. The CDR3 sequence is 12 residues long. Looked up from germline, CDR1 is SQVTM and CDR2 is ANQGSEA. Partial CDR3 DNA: TGCAGCGTCCGGACTAGTAGCCAGACC. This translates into CSVRTSSQT. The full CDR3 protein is CSVRTSSQTQYF.

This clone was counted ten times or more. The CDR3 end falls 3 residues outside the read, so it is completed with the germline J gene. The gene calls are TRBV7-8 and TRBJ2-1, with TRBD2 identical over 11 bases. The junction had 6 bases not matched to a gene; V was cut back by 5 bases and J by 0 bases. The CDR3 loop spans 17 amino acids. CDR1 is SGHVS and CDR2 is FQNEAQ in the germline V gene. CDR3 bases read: TGTGCCAGCAGCGGGGGACTAGCGGCCAGCTCCTACAATGAG. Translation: CASSGGLAASSYNE. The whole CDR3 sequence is CASSGGLAASSYNEQFF.

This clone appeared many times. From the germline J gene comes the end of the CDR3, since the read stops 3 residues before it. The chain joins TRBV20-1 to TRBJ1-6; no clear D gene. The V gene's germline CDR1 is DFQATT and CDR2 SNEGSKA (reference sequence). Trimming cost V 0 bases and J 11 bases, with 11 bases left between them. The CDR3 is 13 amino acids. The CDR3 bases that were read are TGCAGTGCTAGAGATGTGCGGGGAGCACCC. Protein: CSARDVRGAP. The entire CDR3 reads CSARDVRGAPLHF.

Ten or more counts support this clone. CDR3 amino acids: CASSPGGITDTQYF. The sequenced part of the CDR3 DNA is TGTGCCAGCAGCCCCGGCGGAATCACAGATACG. This chain links TRBV14 with TRBJ2-3; D is unresolved. The read ends 3 residues before the CDR3 terminus; that terminus is restored from the germline J gene. V shed 4 bases and J shed 2 bases, with 10 bases lying between them. The CDR3 totals 14 residues. Germline CDR1 reads SGHDN; CDR2 reads FVKESK.

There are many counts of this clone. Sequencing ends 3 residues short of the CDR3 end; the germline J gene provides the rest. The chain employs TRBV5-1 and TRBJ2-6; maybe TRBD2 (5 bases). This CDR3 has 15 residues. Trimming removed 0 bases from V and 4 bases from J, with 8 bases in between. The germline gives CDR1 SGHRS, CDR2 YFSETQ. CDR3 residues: CASSLEAGGANVLTF. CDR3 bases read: TGCGCCAGCAGCTTGGAGGCGGGCGGGGCCAACGTC.

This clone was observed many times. The sequenced CDR3 bases are TGTGCCAGCAGGACAGTGACCTTTAATGGC. It translates to CASRTVTFNG. The whole CDR3 sequence is CASRTVTFNGYTF. The chain is built from TRBV6-2 or TRBV6-3 and TRBJ1-2, with a weak D call TRBD1 (5 bases). With the read ending 3 residues before the CDR3 end, the germline J gene is used to fill in that end. Trimming left V 6 bases short and J 6 bases short, with 14 bases between. CDR1 MNHEY and CDR2 SVGEGT come from the germline V gene. The CDR3 runs 13 residues.

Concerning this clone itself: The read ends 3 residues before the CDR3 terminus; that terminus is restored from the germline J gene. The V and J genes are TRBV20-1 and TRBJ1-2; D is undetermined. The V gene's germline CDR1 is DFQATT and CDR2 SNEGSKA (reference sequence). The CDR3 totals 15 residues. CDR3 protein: CSARGAGGHADTYTF. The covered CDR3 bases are TGCAGTGCTAGAGGGGCGGGTGGGCATGCAGATACC.

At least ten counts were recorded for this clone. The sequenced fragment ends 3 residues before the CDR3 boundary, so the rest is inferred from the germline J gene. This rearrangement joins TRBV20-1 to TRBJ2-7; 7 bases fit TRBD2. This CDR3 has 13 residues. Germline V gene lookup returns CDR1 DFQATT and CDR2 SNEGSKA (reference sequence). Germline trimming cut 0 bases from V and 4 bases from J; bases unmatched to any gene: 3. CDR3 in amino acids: CSARDWRGYEQYF. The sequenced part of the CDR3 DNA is TGCAGTGCTAGAGATTGGCGGGGGTACGAG.

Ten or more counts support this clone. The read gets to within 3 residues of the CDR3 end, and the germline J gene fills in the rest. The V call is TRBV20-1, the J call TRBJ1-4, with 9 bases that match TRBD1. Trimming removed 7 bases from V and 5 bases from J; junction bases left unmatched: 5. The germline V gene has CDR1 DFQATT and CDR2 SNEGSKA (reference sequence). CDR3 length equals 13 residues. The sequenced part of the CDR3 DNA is TGCAGTGTAGGGACAGGGCCGAATGAAAAA. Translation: CSVGTGPNEK. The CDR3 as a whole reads CSVGTGPNEKLFF.

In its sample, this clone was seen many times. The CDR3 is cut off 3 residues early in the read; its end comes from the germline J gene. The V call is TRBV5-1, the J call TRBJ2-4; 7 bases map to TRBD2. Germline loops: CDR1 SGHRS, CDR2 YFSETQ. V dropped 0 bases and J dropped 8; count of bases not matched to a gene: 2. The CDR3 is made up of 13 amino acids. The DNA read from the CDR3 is TGCGCCAGCAGCTTGGAGCGGGGTGACATT. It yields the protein CASSLERGDI. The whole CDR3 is CASSLERGDIQYF.

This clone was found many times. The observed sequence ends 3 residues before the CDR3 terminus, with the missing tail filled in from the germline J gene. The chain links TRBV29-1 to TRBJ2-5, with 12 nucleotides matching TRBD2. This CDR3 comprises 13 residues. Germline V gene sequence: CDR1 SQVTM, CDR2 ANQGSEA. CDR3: CSETSGSGITQYF. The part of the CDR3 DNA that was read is TGCAGCGAGACTAGCGGGAGCGGTATTACC.

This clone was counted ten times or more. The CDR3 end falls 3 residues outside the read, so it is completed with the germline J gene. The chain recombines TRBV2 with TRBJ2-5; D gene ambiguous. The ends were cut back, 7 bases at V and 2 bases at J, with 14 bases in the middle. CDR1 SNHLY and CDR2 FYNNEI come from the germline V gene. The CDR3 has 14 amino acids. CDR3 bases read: TGTGCCAGCAACTGGATGCAGGTGCAAGAGACC. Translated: CASNWMQVQET. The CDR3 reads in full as CASNWMQVQETQYF.

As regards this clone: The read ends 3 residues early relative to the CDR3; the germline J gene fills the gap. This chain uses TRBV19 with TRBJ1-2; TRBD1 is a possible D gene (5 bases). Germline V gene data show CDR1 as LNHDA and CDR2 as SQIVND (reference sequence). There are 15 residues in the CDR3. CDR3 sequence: CASSPPGLVVNDYTF. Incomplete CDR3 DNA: TGTGCCAGTAGTCCCCCGGGACTAGTCGTCAATGAC. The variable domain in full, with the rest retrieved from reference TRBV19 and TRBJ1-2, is DGGITQSPKYLFRKEGQNVTLSCEQNLNHDAMYWYRQDPGQGLRLIYYSQIVNDFQKGDIAEGYSVSREKKESFPLTVTSAQKNPTAFYLCASSPPGLVVNDYTFGSGTRLTVV.